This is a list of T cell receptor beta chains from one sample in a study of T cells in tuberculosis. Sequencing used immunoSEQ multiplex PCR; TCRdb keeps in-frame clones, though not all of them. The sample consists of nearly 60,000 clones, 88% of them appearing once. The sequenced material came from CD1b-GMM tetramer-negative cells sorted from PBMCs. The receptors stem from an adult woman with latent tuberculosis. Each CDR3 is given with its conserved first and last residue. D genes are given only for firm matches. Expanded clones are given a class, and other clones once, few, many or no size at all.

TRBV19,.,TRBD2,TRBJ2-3,TGTGCCAGTAGTCCGAAACGGAGGACTAGCGGGGTAGCCACAGATACGCAGTATTTT,CASSPKRRTSGVATDTQYF
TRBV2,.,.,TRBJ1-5,TGTGCCAGCAGTGACAGGGAAAGGGGGCCCCAGCATTTT,CASSDRERGPQHF
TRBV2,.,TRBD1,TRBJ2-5,TGTGCCAGCAGTGTACAGGGGGAAGAGACCCAGTACTTC,CASSVQGEETQYF
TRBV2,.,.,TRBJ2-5,TGTGCCAGTAGCAGGGACTGGGAAGAGACCCAGTACTTC,CASSRDWEETQYF
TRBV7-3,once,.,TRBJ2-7,TGTGCCAGCAGCTTAACGGCCACCCACGAGCAGTACTTC,CASSLTATHEQYF
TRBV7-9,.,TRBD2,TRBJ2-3,TGTGCCAGCAGCTTTACTAGCGGGAGCTTTAGAGATACGCAGTATTTT,CASSFTSGSFRDTQYF
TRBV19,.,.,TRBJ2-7,TGTGCCAGTAGTTTCGGTCTACCCTACGAGCAGTACTTC,CASSFGLPYEQYF
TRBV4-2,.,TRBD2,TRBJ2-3,TGTGCCAGCAGCCTTAACGGGGGGGGTCTCACAGATACGCAGTATTTT,CASSLNGGGLTDTQYF
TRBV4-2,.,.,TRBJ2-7,TGTGCCAGCAGCCCCTATCCGACAGGTTCTTACGAGCAGTACTTC,CASSPYPTGSYEQYF
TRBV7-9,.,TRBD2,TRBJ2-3,TGTGCCAGCAGCCGCCGGGACCAAGCGGGGGATACGCAGTATTTT,CASSRRDQAGDTQYF
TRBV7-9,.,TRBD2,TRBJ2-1,TGTGCCAGCAGCTTAGGGGATAGCGGGAGAAATGAGCAGTTCTTC,CASSLGDSGRNEQFF
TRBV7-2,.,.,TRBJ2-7,TGTGCCAGCAGCAACCCTAGCTACGAGCAGTACTTC,CASSNPSYEQYF
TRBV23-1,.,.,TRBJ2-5,TGCGCCAGCAGTCCTCGACAGACCCAGCACTTC,CASSPRQTQHF
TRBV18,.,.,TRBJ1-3,TGTGCCAGCTCACCACTCAGGACAGTCTCCTATATGGGAAACACCATATATTTT,CASSPLRTVSYMGNTIYF
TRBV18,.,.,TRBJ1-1,TGTGCCAGCTCACCAAGGCAGGATATTGAAGCTTTCTTT,CASSPRQDIEAFF
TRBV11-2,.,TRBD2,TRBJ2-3,TGTGCCAGCAGCTTGACTAGCGGAGCGACGGATACGCAGTATTTT,CASSLTSGATDTQYF
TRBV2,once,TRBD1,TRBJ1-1,TGTGCCAGCAGTCGACAGGGGGCGAAGTGGACTGAAGCTTTCTTT,CASSRQGAKWTEAFF
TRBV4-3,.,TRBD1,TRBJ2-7,TGCGCCAGCAGCCAAGGACAGGGGGCTTACGAGCAGTACTTC,CASSQGQGAYEQYF
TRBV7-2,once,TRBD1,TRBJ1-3,TGTGCCAGCAGCCTCGGACAGGCCCAAGTCTCTGGAAACACCATATATTTT,CASSLGQAQVSGNTIYF
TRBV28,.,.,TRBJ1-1,TGTGCCAGCAGTTCCCCGACAGGTTTGAACACTGAAGCTTTCTTT,CASSSPTGLNTEAFF
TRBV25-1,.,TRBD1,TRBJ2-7,TGTGCCAGCAGTGAATATAGACAGGGAATAAGCGAGCAGTACTTC,CASSEYRQGISEQYF
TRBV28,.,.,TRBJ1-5,TGTGCCAGCAGTTTTTTGAACATCAATCAGCCCCAGCATTTT,CASSFLNINQPQHF
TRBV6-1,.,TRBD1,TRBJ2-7,TGTGCCAGCAGTGTCGGGACAGGGTGGGACGAGCAGTACTTC,CASSVGTGWDEQYF
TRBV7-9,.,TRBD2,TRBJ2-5,TGTGCCAGCAGCCTCCGGACTAGCGGGAAATTGATGACCCAGTACTTC,CASSLRTSGKLMTQYF
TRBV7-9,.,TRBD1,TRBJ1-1,TGTGCCAGCAGCTTGGGACAGGGGAACACTGAAGCTTTCTTT,CASSLGQGNTEAFF
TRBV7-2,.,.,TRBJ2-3,TGTGCCAGCAGCAAATCTCGCGGGGTGAGGACAGATACGCAGTATTTT,CASSKSRGVRTDTQYF
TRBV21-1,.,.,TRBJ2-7,TGTGCCAGCACGGTTTCCTACGAGCAGTACTTC,CASTVSYEQYF
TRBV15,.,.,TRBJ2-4,TGTGCCACCAGCAGAGGGCCAGATAAAAACATTCAGTACTTC,CATSRGPDKNIQYF
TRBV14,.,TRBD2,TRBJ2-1,TGTGCCAGCAGCCGTACCCGGGACAGGTCCTCTCCGGGACTAGCGGGAGGCTTTGGGGATGAGCAGTTCTTC,CASSRTRDRSSPGLAGGFGDEQFF
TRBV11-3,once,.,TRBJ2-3,TGTGCCAGCAGTATATCCTCGGGAACCAACACAGATACGCAGTATTTT,CASSISSGTNTDTQYF
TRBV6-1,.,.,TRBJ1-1,TGTGCCAGCAGTGTCTTCGGACAGTTGAACACTGAAGCTTTCTTT,CASSVFGQLNTEAFF
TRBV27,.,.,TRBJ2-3,TGTGCCAGCAGTTTAAGGACGGGGTACACAGATACGCAGTATTTT,CASSLRTGYTDTQYF
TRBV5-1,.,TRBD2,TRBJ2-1,TGCGCCAGCAGCTTACCAGCGGGAATCTACAATGAGCAGTTCTTC,CASSLPAGIYNEQFF
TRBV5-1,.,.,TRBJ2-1,TGCGCCAGCAGCCCTGGCCATGCGGGCCCTAACAATGAGCAGTTCTTC,CASSPGHAGPNNEQFF
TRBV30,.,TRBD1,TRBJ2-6,TGTGCCTGGAGCCCAGCCGGGACAGGGGTCACTGGGGCCAACGTCCTGACTTTC,CAWSPAGTGVTGANVLTF
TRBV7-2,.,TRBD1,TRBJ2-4,TGTGCCAGCAGCTTCGACAGGGGGTATGGGGACATTCAGTACTTC,CASSFDRGYGDIQYF
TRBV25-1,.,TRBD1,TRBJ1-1,TGTGCCAGCAGTGGAAAGGGGGCGGGTGAAGCTTTCTTT,CASSGKGAGEAFF
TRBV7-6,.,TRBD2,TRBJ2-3,TGTGCCAGCAGCTTAGCCGCCCTAGCGGGAGGAAGCACAGATACGCAGTATTTT,CASSLAALAGGSTDTQYF
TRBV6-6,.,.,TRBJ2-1,TGTGCCAGCAGTTACTCAGCTGGTTGGAATGAGCAGTTCTTC,CASSYSAGWNEQFF
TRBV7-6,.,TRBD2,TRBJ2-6,TGTGCCAGCAGCTTAGGTGCTAGCGGGACCCGGGGGGGGGCCAACGTCCTGACTTTC,CASSLGASGTRGGANVLTF
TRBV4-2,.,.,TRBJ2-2,TGTGCCAGCAAGACACCTACCGGGGAGCTGTTTTTT,CASKTPTGELFF
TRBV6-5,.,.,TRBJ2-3,TGTGCCAGCAGTTACTCTACGCGGTTCACAGATACGCAGTATTTT,CASSYSTRFTDTQYF
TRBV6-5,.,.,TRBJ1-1,TGTGCCAGCAGTTACGCAGGAGGCCCGGAATTAGCTTTCTTT,CASSYAGGPELAFF
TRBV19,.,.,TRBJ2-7,TGTGCCAGTAGTATGGGGGGGCCGGATGAGCAGTACTTC,CASSMGGPDEQYF
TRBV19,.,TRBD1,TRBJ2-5,TGTGCCAGTAGTATAGTTCCGGGACAGCAAGAGACCCAGTACTTC,CASSIVPGQQETQYF
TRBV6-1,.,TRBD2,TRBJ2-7,TGTGCCAGCAGTTCGCGACTAGCTACCTACGAGCAGTACTTC,CASSSRLATYEQYF
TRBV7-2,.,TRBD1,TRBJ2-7,TGTGCCAGCAGCTCCGGACAGGGTAGGGGTTACGAGCAGTACTTC,CASSSGQGRGYEQYF
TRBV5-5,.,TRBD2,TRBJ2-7,TGTGCCAGCAGCACCGCCGGGACTAGCTCGTACGAGCAGTACTTC,CASSTAGTSSYEQYF
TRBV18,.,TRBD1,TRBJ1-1,TGTGCCAGCTCACCCCGACAGGGGATTATTGGGAACACTGAAGCTTTCTTT,CASSPRQGIIGNTEAFF
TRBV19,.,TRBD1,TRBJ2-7,TGTGCCAGTAGTTACCCGGGACAGGGGGCTTACGAGCAGTACTTC,CASSYPGQGAYEQYF
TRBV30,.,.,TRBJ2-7,TGTGCCTGGAGTGTGGGAGGGGGGTCCTACGAGCAGTACTTC,CAWSVGGGSYEQYF
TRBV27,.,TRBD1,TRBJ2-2,TGTGCCAGCAGTTTAAGGGCCGACAGGGGGCGAATGGTCACCGGGGAGCTGTTTTTT,CASSLRADRGRMVTGELFF
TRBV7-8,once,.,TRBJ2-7,TGTGCCAGCAGCCTCGACAGGTTAGGCAACGAGCAGTACTTC,CASSLDRLGNEQYF
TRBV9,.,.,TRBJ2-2,TGTGCCAGCAGCGTAAATCTACTAGCCAACACCGGGGAGCTGTTTTTT,CASSVNLLANTGELFF
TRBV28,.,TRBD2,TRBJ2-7,TGTGCCAGCAGTTCCTGGACTAGCGGGAGCTCCTACGAGCAGTACTTC,CASSSWTSGSSYEQYF
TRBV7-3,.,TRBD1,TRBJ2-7,TGTGCCAGCAGTCAGACAGGGACAAGCCACGAGCAGTACTTC,CASSQTGTSHEQYF
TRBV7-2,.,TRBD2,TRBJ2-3,TGTGCCAGCAGAGGGCGGGGGGGGAGCACAGATACGCAGTATTTT,CASRGRGGSTDTQYF
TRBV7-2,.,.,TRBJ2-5,TGTGCCAGCAGCATCCTGCAAGAGACCCAGTACTTC,CASSILQETQYF
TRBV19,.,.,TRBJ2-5,TGTGCCAGTAGTCCGGAGAGGGGGGGGGAAGAGACCCAGTACTTC,CASSPERGGEETQYF